This TCR beta chain is drawn from a study of blood T cell repertoires in COVID-19. Using immunoSEQ multiplex PCR, the repertoire was profiled, and TCRdb retains in-frame clones only, with some absent. Of a few hundred thousand clones listed, approximately 88% were seen once; the top ten hold over 6%. The CDR3 covers 17 residues. Germline values: CDR1 ENHRY, CDR2 SYGVKD. Trimming removed 4 bases from V and 3 bases from J; junction bases left unmatched: 7. The source is a young woman who had recovered from COVID-19. The J gene is TRBJ2-2, the V gene TRBV10-3; 11 bases fit TRBD2. Sequencing was carried out using peripheral blood. The CDR3 DNA is TGTGCCATCAGTGCTAGCGGGGGGCTGAGGGACACCGGGGAGCTGTTTTTT. It encodes CAISASGGLRDTGELFF.